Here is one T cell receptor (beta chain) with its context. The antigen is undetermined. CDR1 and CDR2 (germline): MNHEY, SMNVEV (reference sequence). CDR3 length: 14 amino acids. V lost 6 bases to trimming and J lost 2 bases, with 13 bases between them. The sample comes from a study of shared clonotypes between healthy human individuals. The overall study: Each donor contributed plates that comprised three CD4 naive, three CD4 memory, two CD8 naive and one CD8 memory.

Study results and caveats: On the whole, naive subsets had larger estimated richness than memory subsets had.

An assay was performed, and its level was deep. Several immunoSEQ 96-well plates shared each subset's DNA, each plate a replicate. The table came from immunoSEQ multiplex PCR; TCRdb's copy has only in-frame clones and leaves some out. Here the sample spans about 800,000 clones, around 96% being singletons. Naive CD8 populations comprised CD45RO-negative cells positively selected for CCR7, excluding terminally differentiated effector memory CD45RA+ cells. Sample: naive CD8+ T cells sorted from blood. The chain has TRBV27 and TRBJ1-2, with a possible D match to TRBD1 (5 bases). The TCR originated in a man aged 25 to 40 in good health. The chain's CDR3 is CASSPRGPNYGYTF. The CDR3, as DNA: TGTGCCAGCAGCCCGAGGGGACCAAACTATGGCTACACCTTC.